One T cell receptor beta chain is described in this entry. The record originates from a study of T cell changes during pregnancy in multiple sclerosis. Here immunoSEQ multiplex PCR was the method, and the copy in TCRdb shows in-frame clones only, minus some. The profile shows about 87,000 clones, 85% to 95% of them singletons. Trimming took 2 bases from V and 5 from J; bases not matched to a gene: 9. CDR3 length equals 15 residues. Germline CDR1 GTSNPN, CDR2 SVGIG (reference sequence). The clonotype comes from a female donor in good health, enrolled as a control in a pregnancy study. The sample consisted of peripheral blood, taken in the third trimester of pregnancy. The V gene is TRBV30, the J gene TRBJ2-3; TRBD2 agrees at 8 bases. Written as DNA, the CDR3 is TGTGCCTGGAGTCTCAGGAGCGGGAGTGGAGATACGCAGTATTTT. Its protein product is CAWSLRSGSGDTQYF. Full variable domain (missing parts from reference TRBV30 and TRBJ2-3): SQTIHQWPATLVQPVGSPLSLECTVEGTSNPNLYWYRQAAGRGLQLLFYSVGIGQISSEVPQNLSASRPQDRQFILSSKKLLLSDSGFYLCAWSLRSGSGDTQYFGPGTRLTVL.